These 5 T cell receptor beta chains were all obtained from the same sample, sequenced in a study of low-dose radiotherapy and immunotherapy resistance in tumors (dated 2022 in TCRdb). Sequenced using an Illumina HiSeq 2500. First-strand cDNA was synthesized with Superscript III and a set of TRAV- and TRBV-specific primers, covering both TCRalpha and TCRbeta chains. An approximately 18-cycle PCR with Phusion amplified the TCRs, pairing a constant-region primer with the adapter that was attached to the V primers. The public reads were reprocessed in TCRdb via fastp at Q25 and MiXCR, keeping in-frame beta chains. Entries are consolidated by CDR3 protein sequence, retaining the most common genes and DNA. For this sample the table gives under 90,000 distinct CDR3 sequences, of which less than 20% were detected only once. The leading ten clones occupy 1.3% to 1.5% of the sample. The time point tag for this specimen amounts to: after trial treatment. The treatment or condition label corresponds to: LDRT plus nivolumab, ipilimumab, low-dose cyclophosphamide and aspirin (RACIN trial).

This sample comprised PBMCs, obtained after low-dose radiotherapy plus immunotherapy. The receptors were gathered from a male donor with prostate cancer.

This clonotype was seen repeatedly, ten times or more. Here the CDR3 reads CAWSGQGLEQYF. Written as DNA, the CDR3 is TGTGCCTGGAGTGGTCAGGGTCTCGAGCAGTACTTC. The chain carries TRBV30 and TRBJ2-7; possible D gene TRBD1, 5 bases. The V and J ends lost 1 base and 6 bases respectively, with 10 bases between them. Per germline, CDR1 GTSNPN and CDR2 SVGIG (reference sequence). The CDR3 runs 12 residues.

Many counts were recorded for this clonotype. In DNA form, the CDR3 reads TGTGCCAGCAATTCCGCGGGAGGCACTACCGGGGAGCTGTTTTTT. Protein sequence: CASNSAGGTTGELFF. The V and J genes are TRBV7-2 and TRBJ2-2, with TRBD2 matching over 8 bases. V lost 7 bases to trimming and J lost 5 bases; unmatched junction nucleotides: 9. There are 15 residues in the CDR3. Looked up from germline, CDR1 is SGHTA and CDR2 is FQGNSA.

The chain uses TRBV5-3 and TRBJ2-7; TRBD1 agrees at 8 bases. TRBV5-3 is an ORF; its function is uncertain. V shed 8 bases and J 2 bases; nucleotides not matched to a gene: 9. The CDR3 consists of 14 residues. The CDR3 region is CASSIGQGPYEQYF. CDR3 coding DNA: TGTGCCAGTAGTATAGGACAGGGTCCCTACGAGCAGTACTTC.

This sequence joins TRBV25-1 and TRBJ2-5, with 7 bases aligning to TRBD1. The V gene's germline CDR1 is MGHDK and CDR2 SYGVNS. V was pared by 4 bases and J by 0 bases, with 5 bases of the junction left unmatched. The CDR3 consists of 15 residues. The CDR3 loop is CASSGSQGYQETQYF. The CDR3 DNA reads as TGTGCCAGCAGTGGATCACAGGGGTACCAAGAGACCCAGTACTTC.

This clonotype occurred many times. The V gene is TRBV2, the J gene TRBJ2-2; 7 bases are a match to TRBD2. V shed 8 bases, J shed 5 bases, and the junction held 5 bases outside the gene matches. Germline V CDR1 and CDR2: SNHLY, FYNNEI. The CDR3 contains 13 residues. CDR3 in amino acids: CASGEGTTGELFF. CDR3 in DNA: TGTGCCAGCGGGGAGGGTACGACCGGGGAGCTGTTTTTT.